Listed here are 11 T cell receptor beta chains from one sample, sequenced in a study of vaccination effects on CD4 cells after COVID-19. Antigens for these TCRs are unknown. Under the ViraFEST assay, PBMC were stimulated with viral peptide pools so that antigen-specific CD4+ T cells expanded. Sequencing was performed afterwards. Isolating CD4+ T cells followed approximately 10 days of culture. Every participant took two doses of the BNT162b2 or mRNA-1273 vaccine. Using immunoSEQ multiplex PCR, the repertoire was profiled, and TCRdb retains in-frame clones only, with some absent. The sample yields roughly 71,000 clones, roughly four fifths seen once. The source material was CD4+ T cells from PBMCs cultured with HCoV-229E spike peptides, sampled after COVID-19 vaccination. These receptors were taken from a human donor who received a COVID-19 vaccine.

This clone has just a few counts. The chain carries TRBV5-1 and TRBJ1-2; D call uncertain. V dropped 3 bases and J dropped 4 bases, with 16 bases sitting between them. The CDR3 is 15 amino acids. Germline lookup yields CDR1 SGHRS and CDR2 YFSETQ. CDR3 in amino acids: CASSSHPGNLYGYTF. CDR3 nucleotides: TGCGCCAGCAGCTCTCACCCGGGGAACCTCTATGGCTACACCTTC.

The chain uses TRBV5-1 and TRBJ2-7, with 8 bases that match TRBD1. CDR3 size: 13 residues. Trimming took 4 bases from V and 6 from J; bases not matched to a gene: 6. Looked up from germline, CDR1 is SGHRS and CDR2 is YFSETQ. For the CDR3, the DNA is TGCGCCAGCAGCCAAAGGACAGGGACCGAGCAGTACGTC. Translating it yields CASSQRTGTEQYV.

The V gene is TRBV13, the J gene TRBJ2-2; D is unclear. The germline CDR1 and CDR2 sequences are PRHDT and FYEKMQ (reference sequence). Trimming took 3 bases from V and 0 from J, leaving 14 bases between them. The length of the CDR3 is 17 residues. The CDR3 nucleotides are TGTGCCAGCAGCTTGCGACGTATTGCTACGAACACCGGGGAGCTGTTTTTT. It codes for CASSLRRIATNTGELFF.

The J gene is TRBJ1-1, the V gene TRBV3-1 (or the pseudogene TRBV3-2), with D unclear. CDR1 LGHDT and CDR2 YNNKEL come from the germline V gene (reference sequence). The CDR3 totals 14 residues. Trimming removed 4 bases at V and 12 bases at J, with 21 bases between. The CDR3 DNA follows: TGTGCCAGCAGCCTTTCTTCCACTCCCTGGGGAACTTTCTTT. It encodes CASSLSSTPWGTFF.

The genes are TRBV7-2 and TRBJ2-3; D not resolved. Trimming shortened V by 5 bases and J by 6 bases, and 18 bases separated the two germline ends. CDR1 and CDR2 from the germline V gene are SGHTA and FQGNSA. This CDR3 has 15 amino acids. This CDR3 reads CASSPRRTIYDTQYF. CDR3 sequence (DNA): TGTGCCAGCAGCCCAAGACGGACGATATACGATACGCAGTATTTT. The variable domain in full, with the rest retrieved from reference TRBV7-2 and TRBJ2-3, is GAGVSQSPSNKVTEKGKDVELRCDPISGHTALYWYRQSLGQGLEFLIYFQGNSAPDKSGLPSDRFSAERTGGSVSTLTIQRTQQEDSAVYLCASSPRRTIYDTQYFGPGTRLTVL.

CDR3 residues: CASSPMVFRRQETQYF. The CDR3 coding sequence is TGTGCCAGCAGCCCAATGGTTTTTAGGCGACAAGAGACCCAGTACTTC. J is TRBJ2-5 and V is TRBV7-2; unclear D gene. V gave up 5 bases and J gave up 2 bases, with 18 bases separating them. The CDR3 runs to 16 residues. Germline CDR1 reads SGHTA; CDR2 reads FQGNSA.

The CDR3 DNA follows: TGTGCCAGCAGCTTATGGGGCCCGGGTGAGACCCAGTACTTC. Its protein product is CASSLWGPGETQYF. This chain links TRBV7-9 with TRBJ2-5; maybe TRBD1 (5 bases). The CDR3 length is 14 residues. V lost 2 bases, J lost 5 bases, and 12 bases lay in between. Germline V gene data show CDR1 as SEHNR and CDR2 as FQNEAQ (reference sequence). Based on the CDR3 plus reference TRBV7-9 and TRBJ2-5, the full variable domain is DTGVSQNPRHKITKRGQNVTFRCDPISEHNRLYWYRQTLGQGPEFLTYFQNEAQLEKSRLLSDRFSAERPKGSFSTLEIQRTEQGDSAMYLCASSLWGPGETQYFGPGTRLLVL.

V gene TRBV30 combines with J gene TRBJ2-1; 9 nucleotides line up with TRBD2. Per germline, CDR1 GTSNPN and CDR2 SVGIG (reference sequence). The CDR3 sequence is 15 residues long. The V and J ends lost 4 bases and 8 bases, in that order; junction bases with no gene match: 12. As DNA, the CDR3 is TGTGCCTGGACGTGGGGGGGGGCTAGCGGGGATGAGCAGTTCTTC. This codes for CAWTWGGASGDEQFF.

This clone was counted a single time. The CDR3: CASSQKSGRSSYNEQFF. The CDR3 DNA reads TGTGCCAGCAGTCAAAAATCGGGACGAAGCTCCTACAATGAGCAGTTCTTC. V and J are TRBV2 and TRBJ2-1, with D possibly called TRBD1 or TRBD2 (5 bases each). Trimming cost V 5 bases and J 0 bases, with 17 bases left between them. The CDR3 consists of 17 residues. Germline V CDR1 and CDR2: SNHLY, FYNNEI.

This clone was observed a few times. This chain joins TRBV7-2 and TRBJ1-3; D is unresolved. V was clipped by 5 bases and J by 0 bases, with 11 bases between them. This CDR3 is built from 15 residues. Germline V gives CDR1 SGHTA, CDR2 FQGNSA. CDR3 sequence: CASSEDIYSGNTIYF. The CDR3 DNA follows: TGTGCCAGCAGCGAAGACATATACTCTGGAAACACCATATATTTT.

This CDR3 is CASSNRGEAFF. CDR3 bases: TGTGCCAGCAGCAACAGGGGTGAAGCTTTCTTT. The V and J genes are TRBV12-3 or TRBV12-4 and TRBJ1-1; 7 bases match TRBD1. The length of the CDR3 is 11 residues. V lost 6 bases to trimming and J lost 7 bases; unmatched junction nucleotides: 2.